This paragraph covers one T cell receptor (beta chain) sequence. The antigen is not known. The junction differs from germline at one of its ends, possibly a read error. TCRbeta libraries were built with three rounds of nested PCR, modified from ARM-PCR. TCRdb re-called the multiplex PCR reads with MiXCR, one entry per CDR3 protein. The sample contains approximately 120,000 distinct CDR3 sequences, 66% of which appear only once. This sample's RNA came from whole unsorted tissue. Chemotherapy-naive patients with new lung cancer underwent thoracic surgery in China, August–November 2014. This entry belongs to a study of tumor and adjacent non-tumor tissue in lung cancer. CDR1 is MNHEY, CDR2 SVGEGT, per germline. This CDR3 is 11 amino acids long. Broader study findings: Significantly higher TCR diversity was found in tumor than normal lung. Tumor TCR diversity, when higher, was linked to shorter survival.

The sequence came from a young man with non-small cell lung cancer. The sample consisted of lung tumor tissue. This rearrangement joins TRBV6-2 or TRBV6-3 to TRBJ1-2; D is undetermined. The CDR3 is CASSYGAVHHF. For the CDR3, the DNA is TGTGCCAGCAGTTACGGAGCTGTTCATCACTTC.